This T cell receptor (beta chain) originates from a study of blood T cell repertoires in COVID-19. Study as a whole: COVID-19 samples, acute and convalescent, were from the United States, Italy and Spain. The analysed material was cDNA or gDNA that came from T cells, B-cell-depleted T cells, or PBMCs.

V shed 4 bases, J shed 2 bases, and the junction held 3 bases outside the gene matches. From germline, CDR1 is SGHTA and CDR2 FQGNSA. This CDR3 comprises 15 residues. Per the original methods: Reference gene primers were amplified, and this amplification served to estimate nucleated cell counts. The repertoire was sequenced with immunoSEQ multiplex PCR; TCRdb's copy has only in-frame clones and lacks some. V and J calls and clone size are given by that table; D and trimming were obtained from the DNA. The sample has 70,000 to 95,000 clones; 85% are singletons. The sequencing input was peripheral blood. The sequence was obtained from a woman aged 70 to 79 with active or convalescent COVID-19. The rearrangement uses TRBV7-2 and TRBJ2-7; 12 nucleotides align to TRBD2. The CDR3 reads CASSSLAGGAYEQYF. CDR3 in DNA: TGTGCCAGCAGCTCCCTAGCGGGGGGGGCCTACGAGCAGTACTTC.